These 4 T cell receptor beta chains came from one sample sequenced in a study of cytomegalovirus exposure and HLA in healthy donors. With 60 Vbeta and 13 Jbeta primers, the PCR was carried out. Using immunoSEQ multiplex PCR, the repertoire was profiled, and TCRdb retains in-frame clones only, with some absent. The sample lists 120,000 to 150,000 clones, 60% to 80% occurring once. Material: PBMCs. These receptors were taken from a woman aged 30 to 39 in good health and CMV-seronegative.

The CDR3 coding sequence is TGTGCCAGCAGTTACGGCGGTAATAGCAATCAGCCCCAGCATTTT. This encodes CASSYGGNSNQPQHF. The rearrangement joins TRBV6-5 to TRBJ1-5; D unclear. CDR1 is MNHEY and CDR2 is SVGAGI in the germline V gene. V was trimmed by 2 bases and J by 0 bases, leaving 8 bases between them. CDR3 size: 15 residues.

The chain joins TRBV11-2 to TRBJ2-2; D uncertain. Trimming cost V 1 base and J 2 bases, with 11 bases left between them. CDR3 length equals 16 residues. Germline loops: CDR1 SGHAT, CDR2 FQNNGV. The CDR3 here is CASSLGVEVNTGELFF. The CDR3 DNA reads TGTGCCAGCAGCTTAGGCGTAGAGGTCAACACCGGGGAGCTGTTTTTT.

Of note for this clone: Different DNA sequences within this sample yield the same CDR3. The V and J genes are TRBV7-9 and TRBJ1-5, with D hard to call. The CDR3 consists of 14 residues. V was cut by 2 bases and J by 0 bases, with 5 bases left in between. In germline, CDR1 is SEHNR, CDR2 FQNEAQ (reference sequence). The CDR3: CASSLQDSNQPQHF. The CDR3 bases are TGTGCCAGCAGCTTACAGGATAGCAATCAGCCCCAGCATTTT. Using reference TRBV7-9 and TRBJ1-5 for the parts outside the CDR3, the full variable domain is DTGVSQNPRHKITKRGQNVTFRCDPISEHNRLYWYRQTLGQGPEFLTYFQNEAQLEKSRLLSDRFSAERPKGSFSTLEIQRTEQGDSAMYLCASSLQDSNQPQHFGDGTRLSIL.

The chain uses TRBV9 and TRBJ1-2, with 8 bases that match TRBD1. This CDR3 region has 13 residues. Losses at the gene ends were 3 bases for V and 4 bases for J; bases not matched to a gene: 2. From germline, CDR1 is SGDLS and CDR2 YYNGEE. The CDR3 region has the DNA TGTGCCAGCAGCGGGGGACAGGTCTATGGCTACACCTTC. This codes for CASSGGQVYGYTF.